Listed below are T cell receptor beta chains from one sample, sequenced in a study of T cell repertoires in MIS-A myocarditis. Profiled with immunoSEQ multiplex PCR; TCRdb holds only in-frame clones, not every one. The table has approximately 5,500 clones, 65% to 85% seen once. Source material: interventricular septum heart tissue obtained at autopsy. The receptors originated from a man aged 18 to 29 with fulminant myocarditis from multisystem inflammatory syndrome in adults (MIS-A) after COVID-19. Each CDR3 is given with its conserved first and last residue. A D gene is named only where the DNA matches it firmly. Only some rows state a clone size, as once, few, many or a class for expanded clones.

TRBD1,TRBV7-2,TRBJ2-3,-,CASSMRQGAWAHTDTQYF,TGTGCCAGCAGTATGAGACAGGGGGCCTGGGCCCACACAGATACGCAGTATTTT
TRBD2,TRBV5-4,TRBJ2-1,-,CASSFLAGEQFF,TGTGCCAGCAGCTTCCTAGCGGGGGAGCAGTTCTTC
-,TRBV6-5,TRBJ1-3,-,CASSYAGLLSGNTIYF,TGTGCCAGCAGTTACGCGGGGCTTCTCTCTGGAAACACCATATATTTT
TRBD2,TRBV11-2,TRBJ2-1,-,CASSSPILAGVSSYNEQFF,TGTGCCAGCAGCTCTCCCATACTAGCGGGAGTTAGCTCCTACAATGAGCAGTTCTTC
-,TRBV27,TRBJ1-3,few,CASSSGDSGNTIYF,TGTGCCAGCAGTTCTGGGGACTCTGGAAACACCATATATTTT
-,TRBV21-1,TRBJ1-1,-,CASSNGQNMNTEAFF,TGTGCCAGCAGCAACGGACAGAACATGAACACTGAAGCTTTCTTT
-,TRBV5-5,TRBJ1-1,once,CASSTIQNTEAFF,TGTGCCAGCAGCACAATACAGAACACTGAAGCTTTCTTT
-,TRBV4-3,TRBJ2-6,-,CASSQGYSGANVLTF,TGCGCCAGCAGCCAAGGGTACTCTGGGGCCAACGTCCTGACTTTC
-,TRBV27,TRBJ2-1,few,CASSFGHYNEQFF,TGTGCCAGCAGTTTCGGCCATTACAATGAGCAGTTCTTC
TRBD2,TRBV4-3,TRBJ2-3,-,CASSRLRGGRTDTQYF,TGCGCCAGCAGCCGACTACGGGGGGGCCGGACAGATACGCAGTATTTT
-,TRBV9,TRBJ2-7,-,CASSLRGDFGYEQYF,TGTGCCAGCAGCTTACGCGGGGATTTCGGGTACGAGCAGTACTTC
-,TRBV6-5,TRBJ2-1,once,CASSYEGKGYNEQFF,TGTGCCAGCAGTTACGAGGGAAAAGGCTACAATGAGCAGTTCTTC
-,TRBV5-4,TRBJ1-2,-,CASSLEPASYGYTF,TGTGCCAGCAGCTTGGAGCCAGCTTCCTATGGCTACACCTTC
-,TRBV3-1/TRBV3-2,TRBJ1-1,few,CASRGDRRTEAFF,TGTGCCAGCAGGGGCGACCGTAGAACTGAAGCTTTCTTT
-,TRBV7-7,TRBJ1-3,-,CASSPNLQGSGNTIYF,TGTGCTAGCAGCCCAAACTTACAGGGCTCTGGAAACACCATATATTTT
TRBD1,TRBV15,TRBJ2-5,-,CATRRDRAKKETQYF,TGTGCCACCAGGAGAGACAGGGCCAAAAAAGAGACCCAGTACTTC
-,TRBV4-1,TRBJ2-2,-,CASSQESLRQGIGTGELFF,TGCGCCAGCAGCCAAGAAAGTCTCCGGCAGGGGATAGGCACCGGGGAGCTGTTTTTT
TRBD2,TRBV4-2,TRBJ2-7,-,CASSQGPAGGEQYF,TGTGCCAGCAGCCAAGGTCCCGCGGGGGGCGAGCAGTACTTC
TRBD1,TRBV11-2,TRBJ1-1,medium-sized,CASSRGGTVMNTEAFF,TGTGCCAGCAGTCGCGGGGGGACAGTCATGAACACTGAAGCTTTCTTT
-,TRBV14,TRBJ2-1,once,CASSHFDEGGYEQFF,TGTGCCAGCAGCCACTTCGATGAGGGCGGGTATGAGCAGTTCTTC
-,TRBV29-1,TRBJ1-2,-,CSVEEESEGYTF,TGCAGCGTTGAGGAAGAATCAGAAGGCTACACCTTC
-,TRBV10-3,TRBJ2-2,-,CAISEVAGELFF,TGTGCCATCAGTGAGGTTGCCGGGGAGCTGTTTTTT
-,TRBV25-1,TRBJ1-4,-,CASSVGFSVDEKLFF,TGTGCCAGCAGTGTGGGATTTAGTGTCGATGAAAAACTGTTTTTT
TRBD2,TRBV4-3,TRBJ2-2,few,CASSHSSGGRVYTGELFF,TGCGCCAGCAGCCATTCTAGCGGGGGGCGGGTATACACCGGGGAGCTGTTTTTT
-,TRBV6-6,TRBJ1-5,-,CASSLLGGSLSNQPQHF,TGTGCCAGCAGTCTTCTGGGGGGGAGTCTGAGCAATCAGCCCCAGCATTTT
-,TRBV5-1,TRBJ1-2,-,CASSLEGQPFYGYTF,TGCGCCAGCAGCTTGGAAGGACAACCATTCTATGGCTACACCTTC
-,TRBV18,TRBJ1-1,-,CASSRLGQSNTEAFF,TGTGCCAGCTCACGATTAGGGCAGTCGAACACTGAAGCTTTCTTT
-,TRBV6-4,TRBJ1-2,-,CASSDSSGPYGYTF,TGTGCCAGCAGTGACTCGTCCGGGCCCTATGGCTACACCTTC
TRBD2,TRBV9,TRBJ2-3,-,CASSVGGDGDTQYF,TGTGCCAGCAGCGTGGGGGGGGACGGGGATACGCAGTATTTT
-,TRBV6-6,TRBJ2-1,-,CASSRNFDEQFF,TGTGCCAGCAGTCGAAACTTCGATGAGCAGTTCTTC
-,TRBV10-2,TRBJ2-5,-,CASSDRGDELETQYF,TGCGCCAGCAGTGACCGGGGAGATGAACTAGAGACCCAGTACTTC
TRBD2,TRBV6-1,TRBJ2-7,once,CASSDGLAGGYEQYF,TGTGCCAGCAGTGATGGGCTAGCGGGAGGTTACGAGCAGTACTTC
TRBD1,TRBV3-1/TRBV3-2,TRBJ2-2,-,CASSQELPGQASGELFF,TGTGCCAGCAGCCAAGAACTACCGGGACAGGCAAGCGGGGAGCTGTTTTTT
TRBD1,TRBV27,TRBJ1-2,-,CASRGDRNTGNYGYTF,TGTGCTAGCCGGGGGGACAGGAATACTGGTAACTATGGCTACACCTTC
-,TRBV15,TRBJ1-3,-,CATSTTTEENTIYF,TGTGCCACCAGCACAACGACAGAGGAAAACACCATATATTTT
-,TRBV18,TRBJ1-6,-,CASSSSYNSPLHF,TGTGCCAGCTCTAGCAGTTATAATTCACCCCTCCACTTT
TRBD2,TRBV6-2/TRBV6-3,TRBJ2-3,medium-sized,CASSFGGRGLAGTDTQYF,TGTGCCAGCAGTTTCGGGGGAAGGGGACTAGCGGGCACAGATACGCAGTATTTT
-,TRBV19,TRBJ2-7,few,CASSSRGSGGDEQYF,TGTGCCAGTAGCTCCCGGGGCTCCGGGGGCGACGAGCAGTACTTC
-,TRBV6-5,TRBJ1-6,-,CASSNRDSPLHF,TGTGCCAGCAGTAATAGGGATTCACCCCTCCACTTT
-,TRBV27,TRBJ2-3,once,CASSLKQGSFKSTDTQYF,TGTGCCAGCAGTTTAAAACAGGGCTCGTTCAAGAGCACAGATACGCAGTATTTT
-,TRBV18,TRBJ1-5,-,CASSPLGGDSNQPQHF,TGTGCCAGCTCACCACTTGGGGGGGATAGCAATCAGCCCCAGCATTTT
TRBD2,TRBV7-8,TRBJ2-1,-,CASSRGTSRYNEQFF,TGTGCCAGCAGCCGAGGGACTAGTCGTTACAATGAGCAGTTCTTC
-,TRBV30,TRBJ1-1,-,CAWSRGYGGNTEAFF,TGTGCCTGGAGTAGGGGCTACGGAGGGAACACTGAAGCTTTCTTT
-,TRBV19,TRBJ2-5,-,CASSTGDTQETQYF,TGTGCCAGTAGTACAGGGGATACCCAAGAGACCCAGTACTTC
-,TRBV10-2,TRBJ2-7,-,CASGAILTYEQYF,TGCGCCAGCGGTGCGATCCTAACCTACGAGCAGTACTTC
TRBD2,TRBV9,TRBJ2-1,-,CASSVEEREPNEQFF,TGTGCCAGCAGCGTAGAGGAGCGGGAGCCGAATGAGCAGTTCTTC
TRBD1,TRBV2,TRBJ1-5,-,CASSALRTGNQPQHF,TGTGCCAGCAGCGCCCTTAGGACAGGGAACCAGCCCCAGCATTTT
-,TRBV7-2,TRBJ1-2,-,CASSLLPLNGYTF,TGTGCCAGCAGCTTACTGCCCCTCAATGGCTACACCTTC
-,TRBV29-1,TRBJ2-7,-,CSPGTRYEQYF,TGCAGCCCCGGGACACGGTACGAGCAGTACTTC
TRBD1,TRBV14,TRBJ2-7,-,CASSHSPRTGESEQYF,TGTGCCAGCAGCCACTCGCCCAGGACAGGGGAATCCGAGCAGTACTTC
-,TRBV11-3,TRBJ2-2,few,CASSPVLGAGELFF,TGTGCCAGCAGCCCCGTCTTGGGGGCCGGGGAGCTGTTTTTT
-,TRBV9,TRBJ2-7,-,CASSEDLSSYEQYF,TGTGCCAGCAGCGAAGATCTGAGCTCCTACGAGCAGTACTTC
-,TRBV18,TRBJ2-7,-,CASSGDTYEQYF,TGTGCCAGCTCGGGAGACACCTACGAGCAGTACTTC
TRBD1,TRBV2,TRBJ1-2,once,CASSGQGVSYGYTF,TGTGCCAGCAGCGGACAGGGAGTGAGCTATGGCTACACCTTC